This entry concerns a single T cell receptor (beta chain). The record originates from a study of blood T cell repertoires in COVID-19. Across the whole study: Samples of COVID-19 (acute and convalescent) were obtained from the United States, Italy and Spain. The analysed material was cDNA or gDNA that came from T cells, B-cell-depleted T cells, or PBMCs.

Authors' processing steps: The assay estimated nucleated cells by amplifying reference gene primers. TCRdb keeps only in-frame clones here, not all; method: immunoSEQ multiplex PCR. That table supplies the V and J calls and clone size; D and trimming were determined from the DNA. The repertoire holds 88,000 or so clones, with 85% to 90% as singletons. V shed 3 bases and J 3 bases; nucleotides not matched to a gene: 7. CDR3 size: 15 residues. Germline V gene data show CDR1 as SQVTM and CDR2 as ANQGSEA. The source of this sequence is a man aged 60 to 69 with acute or convalescent COVID-19. The chain employs TRBV29-1 and TRBJ2-1; 8 positions agree with TRBD2. The sequencing sample was made of peripheral blood. CDR3 loop: CSVEASGPFYNEQFF. The CDR3 nucleotides read TGCAGCGTTGAGGCTAGCGGGCCCTTCTACAATGAGCAGTTCTTC.